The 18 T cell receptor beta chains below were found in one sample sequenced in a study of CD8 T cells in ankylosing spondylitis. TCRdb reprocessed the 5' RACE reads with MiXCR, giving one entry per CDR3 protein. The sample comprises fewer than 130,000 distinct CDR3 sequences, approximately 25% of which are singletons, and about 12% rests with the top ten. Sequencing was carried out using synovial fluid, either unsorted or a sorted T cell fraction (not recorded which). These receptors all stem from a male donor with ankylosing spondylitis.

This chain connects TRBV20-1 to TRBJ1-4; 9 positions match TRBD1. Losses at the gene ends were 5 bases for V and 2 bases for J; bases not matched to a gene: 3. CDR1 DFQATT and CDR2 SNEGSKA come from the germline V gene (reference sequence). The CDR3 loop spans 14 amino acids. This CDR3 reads CSARDRVTNEKLFF. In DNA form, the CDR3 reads TGCAGTGCTCGGGACAGGGTTACTAATGAAAAACTGTTTTTT.

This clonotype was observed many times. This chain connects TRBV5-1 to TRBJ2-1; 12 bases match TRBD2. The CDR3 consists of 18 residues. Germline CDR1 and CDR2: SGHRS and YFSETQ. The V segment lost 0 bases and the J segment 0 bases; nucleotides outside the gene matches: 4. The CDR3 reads CASSLGTSGKSSYNEQFF. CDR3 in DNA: TGCGCCAGCAGCTTGGGGACTAGCGGGAAGAGCTCCTACAATGAGCAGTTCTTC.

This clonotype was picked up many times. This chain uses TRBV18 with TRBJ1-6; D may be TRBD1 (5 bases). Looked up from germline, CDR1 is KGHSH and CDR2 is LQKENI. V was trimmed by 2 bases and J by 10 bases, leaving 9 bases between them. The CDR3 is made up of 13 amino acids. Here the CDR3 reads CASSPGAGSPLHF. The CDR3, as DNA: TGTGCCAGCTCACCAGGGGCGGGATCACCCCTCCACTTT. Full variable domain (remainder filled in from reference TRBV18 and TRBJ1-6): NAGVMQNPRHLVRRRGQEARLRCSPMKGHSHVYWYRQLPEEGLKFMVYLQKENIIDESGMPKERFSAEFPKEGPSILRIQQVVRGDSAAYFCASSPGAGSPLHFGNGTRLTVT.

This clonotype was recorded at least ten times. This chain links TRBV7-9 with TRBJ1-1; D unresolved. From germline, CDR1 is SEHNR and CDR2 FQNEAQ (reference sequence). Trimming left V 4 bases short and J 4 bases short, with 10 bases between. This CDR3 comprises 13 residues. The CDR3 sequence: CASSSPEGTEAFF. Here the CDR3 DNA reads TGTGCCAGCAGCTCTCCGGAGGGCACTGAAGCTTTCTTT.

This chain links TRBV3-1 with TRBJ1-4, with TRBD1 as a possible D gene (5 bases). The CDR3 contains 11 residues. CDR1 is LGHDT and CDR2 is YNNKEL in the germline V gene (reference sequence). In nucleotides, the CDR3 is TGTGCGTCGGGGCGTAATGAAAAACTGTTTTTT. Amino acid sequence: CASGRNEKLFF.

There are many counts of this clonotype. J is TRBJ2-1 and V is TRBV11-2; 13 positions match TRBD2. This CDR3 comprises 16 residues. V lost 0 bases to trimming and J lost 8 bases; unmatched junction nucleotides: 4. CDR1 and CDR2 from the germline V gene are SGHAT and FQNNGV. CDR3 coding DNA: TGTGCCAGCAGCTTAGATGAGGGACTAGCGGGATATGAGCAGTTCTTC. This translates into CASSLDEGLAGYEQFF.

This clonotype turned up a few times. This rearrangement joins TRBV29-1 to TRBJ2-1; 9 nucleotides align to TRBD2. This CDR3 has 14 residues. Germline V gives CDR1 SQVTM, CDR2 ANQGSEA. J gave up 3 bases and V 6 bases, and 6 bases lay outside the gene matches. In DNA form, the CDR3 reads TGCAGCGTGACGACTAGCGGAGTCTACAATGAGCAGTTCTTC. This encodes CSVTTSGVYNEQFF.

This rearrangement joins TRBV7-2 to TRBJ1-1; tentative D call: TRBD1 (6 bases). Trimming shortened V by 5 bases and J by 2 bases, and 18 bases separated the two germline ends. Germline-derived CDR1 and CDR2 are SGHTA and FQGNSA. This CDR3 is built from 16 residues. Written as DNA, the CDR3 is TGTGCCAGCAGCCTCGGAGGGGGGGCGTACAACACTGAAGCTTTCTTT. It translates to CASSLGGGAYNTEAFF.

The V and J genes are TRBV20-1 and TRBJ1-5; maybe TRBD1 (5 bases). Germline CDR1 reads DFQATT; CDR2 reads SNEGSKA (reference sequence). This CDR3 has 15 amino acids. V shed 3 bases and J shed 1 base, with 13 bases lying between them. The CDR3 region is CSASEESGSNQPQHF. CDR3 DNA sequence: TGCAGTGCTAGCGAGGAATCAGGGAGCAATCAGCCCCAGCATTTT.

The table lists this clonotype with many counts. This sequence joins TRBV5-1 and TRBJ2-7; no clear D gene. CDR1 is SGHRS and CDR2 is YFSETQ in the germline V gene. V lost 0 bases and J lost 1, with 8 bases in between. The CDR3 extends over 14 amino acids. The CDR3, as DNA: TGCGCCAGCAGCTTGGGGTGCAGATCCTACGAGCAGTACGTC. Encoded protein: CASSLGCRSYEQYV.

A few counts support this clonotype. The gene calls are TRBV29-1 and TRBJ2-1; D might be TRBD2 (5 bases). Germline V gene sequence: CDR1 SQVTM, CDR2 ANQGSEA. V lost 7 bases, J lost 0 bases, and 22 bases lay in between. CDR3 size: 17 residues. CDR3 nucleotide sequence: TGCAGCGCTGACCCCAGTGGAGCGGTTTCCTCCTACAATGAGCAGTTCTTC. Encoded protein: CSADPSGAVSSYNEQFF.

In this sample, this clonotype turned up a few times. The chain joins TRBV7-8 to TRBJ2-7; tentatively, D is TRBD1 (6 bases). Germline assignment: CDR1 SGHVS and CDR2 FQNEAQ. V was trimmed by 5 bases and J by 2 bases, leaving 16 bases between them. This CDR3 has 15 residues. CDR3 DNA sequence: TGTGCCAGCAGCGAAGAGGGGACACTTACCTACGAGCAGTACTTC. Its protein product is CASSEEGTLTYEQYF.

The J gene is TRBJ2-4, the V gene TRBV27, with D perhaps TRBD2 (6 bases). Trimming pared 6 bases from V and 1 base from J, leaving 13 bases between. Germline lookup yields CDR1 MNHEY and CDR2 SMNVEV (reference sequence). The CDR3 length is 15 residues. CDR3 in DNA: TGTGCCAGCAGGGGGGGTGTGGCGGCCAAAAACATTCAGTACTTC. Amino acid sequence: CASRGGVAAKNIQYF.

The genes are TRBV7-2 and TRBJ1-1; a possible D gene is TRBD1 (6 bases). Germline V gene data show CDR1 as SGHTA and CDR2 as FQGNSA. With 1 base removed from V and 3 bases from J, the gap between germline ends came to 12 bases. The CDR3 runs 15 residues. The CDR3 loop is CASSLGYRADTEAFF. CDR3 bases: TGTGCCAGCAGCTTAGGTTACAGGGCTGACACTGAAGCTTTCTTT.

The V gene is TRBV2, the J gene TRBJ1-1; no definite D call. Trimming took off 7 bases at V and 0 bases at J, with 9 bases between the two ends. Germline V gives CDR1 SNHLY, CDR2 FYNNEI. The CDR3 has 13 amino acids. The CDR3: CASTPDLNTEAFF. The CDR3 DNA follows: TGTGCCAGCACTCCTGATCTGAACACTGAAGCTTTCTTT.

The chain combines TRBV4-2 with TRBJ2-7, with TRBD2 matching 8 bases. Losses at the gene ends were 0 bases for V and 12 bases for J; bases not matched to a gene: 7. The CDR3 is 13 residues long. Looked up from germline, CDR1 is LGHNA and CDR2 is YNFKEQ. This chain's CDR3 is CASSQDKGTRLYV. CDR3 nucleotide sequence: TGTGCCAGCAGCCAAGATAAGGGGACTAGGCTGTACGTC.

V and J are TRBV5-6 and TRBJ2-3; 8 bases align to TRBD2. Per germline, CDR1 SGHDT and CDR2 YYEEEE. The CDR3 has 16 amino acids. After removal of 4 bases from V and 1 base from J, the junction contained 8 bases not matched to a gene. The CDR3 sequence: CASSPGAGGGTDTQYF. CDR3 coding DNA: TGTGCCAGCAGCCCGGGGGCCGGGGGGGGCACAGATACGCAGTATTTT.

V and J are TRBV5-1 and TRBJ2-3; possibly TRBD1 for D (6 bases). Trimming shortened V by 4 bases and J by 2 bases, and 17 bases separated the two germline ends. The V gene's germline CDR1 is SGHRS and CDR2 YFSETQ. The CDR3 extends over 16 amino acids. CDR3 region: CASSPQPGQTTDTQYF. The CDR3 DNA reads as TGCGCCAGCAGCCCGCAACCCGGACAGACCACAGATACGCAGTATTTT.